The rows below give T cell receptor beta chains drawn from one sample of a study of resident and recirculating memory T cells in vitiligo. TCRdb keeps only in-frame clones here, not all; method: immunoSEQ multiplex PCR. The sample consists of more than 65,000 clones, roughly nine tenths of them appearing once. Sequencing was done on a sample of blood. The receptors shown here come from a male donor with vitiligo. CDR3s include the opening cysteine and the closing phenylalanine or tryptophan. Fields, in order: J gene, D gene, CDR3 length, clone size, V gene, CDR3 protein, CDR3 DNA. A D gene is named only where the DNA matches it firmly. Size values are once, few and many counts, or a class for expanded clones, and some rows have none.

>TRBJ1-1|TRBD1|16|.|TRBV27
CASSPNRDSLYTEAFF
TGTGCCAGCAGTCCAAACCGGGACAGCTTATACACTGAAGCTTTCTTT
>TRBJ1-1|TRBD1|15|.|TRBV25-1
CASRPRGTVNTEAFF
TGTGCCAGCAGGCCCCGCGGGACAGTAAACACTGAAGCTTTCTTT
>TRBJ1-2|TRBD1|16|few|TRBV6-6
CASRGQGSFVAYGYTF
TGTGCCAGCAGAGGACAGGGGTCCTTTGTTGCCTATGGCTACACCTTC
>TRBJ2-6|.|15|.|TRBV7-9
CASSPGGQGANVLTF
TGTGCCAGCAGCCCCGGGGGGCAGGGGGCCAACGTCCTGACTTTC
>TRBJ1-2|TRBD1|14|.|TRBV9
CASSLSGTEYGYTF
TGTGCCAGCAGCCTCTCCGGGACAGAATATGGCTACACCTTC
>TRBJ1-4|.|15|.|TRBV5-6
CASSPLDSSNEKLFF
TGTGCCAGCAGCCCCTTAGACAGTTCTAATGAAAAACTGTTTTTT
>TRBJ1-2|.|14|.|TRBV7-2
CASSLEGTNYGYTF
TGTGCCAGCAGCTTAGAGGGGACTAACTATGGCTACACCTTC
>TRBJ1-1|.|13|.|TRBV7-2
CASSTNSGFEAFF
TGTGCCAGCAGCACCAACAGCGGCTTTGAAGCTTTCTTT
>TRBJ2-4|TRBD1|14|.|TRBV2
CASSLQGAKNIQYF
TGTGCCAGCAGCCTACAGGGGGCCAAAAACATTCAGTACTTC
>TRBJ1-1|.|12|.|TRBV4-1
CASSQPQAEAFF
TGCGCCAGCAGCCAACCACAGGCTGAAGCTTTCTTT
>TRBJ1-4|.|14|.|TRBV14
CASSQGPANEKLFF
TGTGCCAGCAGCCAAGGTCCGGCTAATGAAAAACTGTTTTTT
>TRBJ2-7|.|13|.|TRBV6-1
CASSTSPKYEQYF
TGTGCCAGCAGTACATCACCGAAATACGAGCAGTACTTC
>TRBJ2-5|.|15|.|TRBV6-5
CASTRSGSFQETQYF
TGTGCCAGCACCAGGTCCGGGAGCTTCCAAGAGACCCAGTACTTC
>TRBJ2-2|.|15|.|TRBV7-2
CASSLAALSTGELFF
TGTGCCAGCAGCTTAGCGGCTTTATCCACCGGGGAGCTGTTTTTT
>TRBJ2-1|.|12|few|TRBV5-6
CASSLQGNEQFF
TGTGCCAGCAGCTTACAGGGAAATGAGCAGTTCTTC
>TRBJ2-3|TRBD1|14|.|TRBV29-1
CSVPPGGSQDTQYF
TGCAGCGTTCCGCCAGGGGGCTCACAAGATACGCAGTATTTT
>TRBJ1-6|.|19|.|TRBV4-1
CASSQDLFGLNSYNSPLHF
TGCGCCAGCAGCCAAGATTTATTTGGCCTTAACTCCTATAATTCACCCCTCCACTTT
>TRBJ1-6|TRBD1|14|.|TRBV7-3
CASSPGTANSPLHF
TGTGCCAGCAGCCCCGGGACAGCCAATTCACCCCTCCACTTT